These 29 T cell receptor beta chains came from one sample sequenced in a study of early T cells in non-severe SARS-CoV-2 infection. MiXCR, applied by TCRdb to the 5' RACE reads, yields one record per CDR3 protein. The sample includes around 50,000 distinct CDR3 sequences, around 10% of them seen just once. The sequenced sample consisted of whole blood. The receptors stem from an adult who was a healthcare worker with PCR-confirmed SARS-CoV-2 infection or an uninfected control (not recorded which).

The CDR3, as DNA: TGTGCCAGCAGCCCACAAGACAGGGACGAGCAGTACTTC. Translation: CASSPQDRDEQYF. The rearrangement joins TRBV28 to TRBJ2-7; 7 nucleotides line up with TRBD1. Germline CDR1 and CDR2: MDHEN and SYDVKM. Losses at the gene ends were 6 bases for V and 5 bases for J; bases not matched to a gene: 7. This CDR3 is built from 13 residues.

V gene TRBV5-4 combines with J gene TRBJ2-7, with 7 bases matching TRBD1. V was pared by 6 bases and J by 1 base, with 13 bases of the junction left unmatched. The germline V gene has CDR1 SGHNT and CDR2 YYREEE (reference sequence). The CDR3 sequence is 16 residues long. The CDR3 nucleotides read TGTGCCAGCATATCCGGAGCGAGGGGGCCATCCTACGAGCAGTACTTC. It translates to CASISGARGPSYEQYF.

This clonotype was picked up many times. CDR3 DNA: TGTGCCAGCGGCGAAGGGGGCAGGGGCAATCAGCCCCAGCATTTT. This translates into CASGEGGRGNQPQHF. The chain joins TRBV2 to TRBJ1-5; 7 positions agree with TRBD1. Germline CDR1 SNHLY, CDR2 FYNNEI. The V gene end was trimmed by 8 bases and the J gene end by 2 bases; junction bases not matched to a gene: 9. This CDR3 spans 15 amino acids. The full variable domain, in which reference TRBV2 and TRBJ1-5 provide the parts outside the CDR3, is EPEVTQTPSHQVTQMGQEVILRCVPISNHLYFYWYRQILGQKVEFLVSFYNNEISEKSEIFDDQFSVERPDGSNFTLKIRSTKLEDSAMYFCASGEGGRGNQPQHFGDGTRLSIL.

The chain carries TRBV20-1 and TRBJ2-5; D remains ambiguous. The CDR3 sequence is 11 residues long. The V end was cut by 0 bases, the J end by 7 bases, with 6 bases between. Germline V gene sequence: CDR1 DFQATT, CDR2 SNEGSKA (reference sequence). The CDR3 loop is CSARDLTTQYF. CDR3 bases: TGCAGTGCTAGAGACCTGACGACCCAGTACTTC.

CDR3 in amino acids: CSALGGRDTGELFF. For the CDR3, the DNA is TGCAGCGCCCTGGGGGGCCGGGACACCGGGGAGCTGTTTTTT. The J gene is TRBJ2-2, the V gene TRBV29-1; possibly TRBD1 or TRBD2 for D (6 bases each). This CDR3 region has 14 residues. Germline values: CDR1 SQVTM, CDR2 ANQGSEA. Trimming took off 7 bases at V and 3 bases at J, with 15 bases between the two ends.

This clonotype was counted a few times. The chain uses TRBV5-1 and TRBJ2-7; 8 bases fit TRBD2. With V trimmed by 5 bases and J by 2 bases, 6 bases remained unmatched. The CDR3 is 14 residues long. CDR1 and CDR2 (germline): SGHRS, YFSETQ. The CDR3 DNA reads TGCGCCAGCAGACTAGCGGCGCTGACCTACGAGCAGTACTTC. Its translation: CASRLAALTYEQYF.

The chain couples TRBV14 to TRBJ2-5; perhaps TRBD1 as D (6 bases). The CDR3 has 16 residues. The V gene's germline CDR1 is SGHDN and CDR2 FVKESK. V dropped 4 bases and J dropped 7 bases, with 22 bases sitting between them. In DNA form, the CDR3 reads TGTGCCAGCAGCCCCAGCACAGGGAGTATGGAAGGGACCCAGTACTTC. This gives the protein CASSPSTGSMEGTQYF.

This clonotype was detected only a few times. The V call is TRBV5-1, the J call TRBJ2-7; TRBD2 agrees at 12 bases. Germline V gene data show CDR1 as SGHRS and CDR2 as YFSETQ. The CDR3 spans 14 residues. Trimming at V came to 4 bases and at J to 4 bases, leaving 3 bases not matched to a gene. This CDR3 reads CASSAGTSGYEQYF. DNA of the CDR3: TGCGCCAGCAGCGCAGGGACTAGCGGGTACGAGCAGTACTTC.

This clonotype has a count of ten or more. The chain has TRBV6-5 and TRBJ2-3; a possible D gene is TRBD2 (5 bases). Germline V gene sequence: CDR1 MNHEY, CDR2 SVGAGI. The CDR3 is 14 residues long. V lost 6 bases and J 1 base, leaving 11 bases between the germline ends. The CDR3 coding sequence is TGTGCCAGCAGGTTAGCGACTCGCACAGATACGCAGTATTTT. Its protein product is CASRLATRTDTQYF.

This clonotype occurred many times. The genes are TRBV4-1 and TRBJ2-7, with D tentatively TRBD2 (6 bases). Trimming cost V 1 base and J 1 base, with 8 bases left between them. The CDR3 runs 14 residues. Germline loops: CDR1 MGHRA, CDR2 YSYEKL. CDR3 in DNA: TGCGCCAGCAGCCAAGTGCGGGGTTCCTACGAGCAGTACTTC. Translating it yields CASSQVRGSYEQYF.

The chain joins TRBV3-1 to TRBJ1-5, with D possibly matching TRBD1 (6 bases). The CDR3 sequence is 15 residues long. The germline CDR1 and CDR2 sequences are LGHDT and YNNKEL (reference sequence). V lost 2 bases and J 2 bases, leaving 10 bases between the germline ends. CDR3 loop: CASSQSGVRNQPQHF. The DNA of the CDR3 is TGTGCCAGCAGCCAATCAGGGGTGCGCAATCAGCCCCAGCATTTT. Based on the CDR3 plus reference TRBV3-1 and TRBJ1-5, the full variable domain is DTAVSQTPKYLVTQMGNDKSIKCEQNLGHDTMYWYKQDSKKFLKIMFSYNNKELIINETVPNRFSPKSPDKAHLNLHINSLELGDSAVYFCASSQSGVRNQPQHFGDGTRLSIL.

The chain uses TRBV7-6 and TRBJ2-1; 9 bases match TRBD2. CDR1 is SGHVS and CDR2 is FNYEAQ in the germline V gene. The CDR3 contains 15 residues. The trim removed 5 bases at V and 6 bases at J, leaving 8 bases unmatched. In nucleotides, the CDR3 is TGTGCCAGCAGCCCCTCCGCGGGAGGGAGCAATGAGCAGTTCTTC. This codes for CASSPSAGGSNEQFF.

This clonotype was found a few times. The chain employs TRBV5-4 and TRBJ1-2, with 8 bases that match TRBD1. Germline V lookup: CDR1 SGHNT, CDR2 YYREEE (reference sequence). The CDR3 is made up of 14 amino acids. J gave up 3 bases and V 3 bases, and 4 bases lay outside the gene matches. The CDR3 DNA follows: TGTGCCAGCAGCTCTGGGACAGGCTACTATGGCTACACCTTC. Translated: CASSSGTGYYGYTF.

This chain's CDR3 is CASRVVQGHEQFF. CDR3 DNA: TGTGCCAGCAGGGTGGTTCAGGGGCATGAGCAGTTCTTC. This chain joins TRBV6-1 and TRBJ2-1, with TRBD1 as a possible D gene (6 bases). The CDR3 consists of 13 residues. The germline V gene encodes CDR1 MNHNS and CDR2 SASEGT. V shed 6 bases and J shed 8 bases, with 14 bases lying between them.

This clonotype was found many times. The chain couples TRBV3-1 to TRBJ2-5, with D uncertain. Per the germline V gene, CDR1 is LGHDT and CDR2 is YNNKEL (reference sequence). V lost 2 bases and J 2 bases, leaving 9 bases between the germline ends. This CDR3 comprises 14 residues. CDR3 bases: TGTGCCAGCAGCCAAACTATGTTGCAAGAGACCCAGTACTTC. This codes for CASSQTMLQETQYF.

In its sample, this clonotype was seen a few times. The chain uses TRBV28 and TRBJ2-3; 7 bases are a match to TRBD2. The junction had 13 bases not matched to a gene; V was cut back by 6 bases and J by 10 bases. From germline, CDR1 is MDHEN and CDR2 SYDVKM. The CDR3 is 14 residues long. For the CDR3, the DNA is TGTGCCAGCAGCCGCTCCCTCAAGCGGGATGCGCAGTATTTT. It encodes CASSRSLKRDAQYF. The variable domain in full, with the rest retrieved from reference TRBV28 and TRBJ2-3, is DVKVTQSSRYLVKRTGEKVFLECVQDMDHENMFWYRQDPGLGLRLIYFSYDVKMKEKGDIPEGYSVSREKKERFSLILESASTNQTSMYLCASSRSLKRDAQYFGPGTRLTVL.

This clonotype appeared many times. The J gene is TRBJ2-7, the V gene TRBV5-4; 8 nucleotides agree with TRBD1. The germline CDR1 and CDR2 sequences are SGHNT and YYREEE (reference sequence). The CDR3 is made up of 15 amino acids. J lost 5 bases, V lost 4 bases, and 11 bases had no gene match. The CDR3 DNA sequence: TGTGCCAGCAGCGACGCCCGGGACAGGCTAAACGAGCAGTACTTC. This gives the protein CASSDARDRLNEQYF.

This clonotype was seen a handful of times. V usage is TRBV5-1 and J usage is TRBJ2-3; D ambiguous. V was cut by 4 bases and J by 0 bases, with 9 bases left in between. CDR3 length: 14 amino acids. Germline assignment: CDR1 SGHRS and CDR2 YFSETQ. CDR3 in DNA: TGCGCCAGCAGCACCAAGACTAGCACAGATACGCAGTATTTT. It codes for CASSTKTSTDTQYF.

Many counts were recorded for this clonotype. The chain uses TRBV7-9 and TRBJ2-1; 8 nucleotides agree with TRBD1. Germline assignment: CDR1 SEHNR and CDR2 FQNEAQ (reference sequence). The CDR3 runs to 17 residues. The V segment lost 3 bases and the J segment 0 bases; nucleotides outside the gene matches: 7. The CDR3 loop is CASSFGRDRRSYNEQFF. As DNA, the CDR3 is TGTGCCAGCAGCTTTGGTCGGGACAGGCGCTCCTACAATGAGCAGTTCTTC. The entire variable domain, with the rest obtained from reference TRBV7-9 and TRBJ2-1, is as follows: DTGVSQNPRHKITKRGQNVTFRCDPISEHNRLYWYRQTLGQGPEFLTYFQNEAQLEKSRLLSDRFSAERPKGSFSTLEIQRTEQGDSAMYLCASSFGRDRRSYNEQFFGPGTRLTVL.

This clonotype was seen only a few times. The gene calls are TRBV5-4 and TRBJ1-6; D uncertain. This CDR3 has 14 residues. Germline-derived CDR1 and CDR2 are SGHNT and YYREEE (reference sequence). With 1 base removed from V and 7 bases from J, the gap between germline ends came to 9 bases. This CDR3 reads CASSLQEQNSPLHF. DNA for the CDR3: TGTGCCAGCAGCTTGCAGGAACAGAATTCACCCCTCCACTTT.

This clonotype was picked up many times. This chain uses TRBV7-8 with TRBJ1-1; D might be TRBD1 (5 bases). Trimming pared 4 bases from V and 12 bases from J, leaving 15 bases between. The CDR3 length is 12 residues. Germline V gene data show CDR1 as SGHVS and CDR2 as FQNEAQ. The CDR3 loop reads CASSSGTLETFF. CDR3 in DNA: TGTGCCAGCAGCTCAGGGACTTTGGAAACTTTCTTT.

The gene calls are TRBV2 and TRBJ1-5; D possibly corresponds to TRBD1 (6 bases). The CDR3 covers 14 residues. Germline V gene lookup returns CDR1 SNHLY and CDR2 FYNNEI. V was trimmed by 2 bases and J by 5 bases, leaving 10 bases between them. The CDR3 spells CASSETGRDQPQHF. CDR3 DNA sequence: TGTGCCAGCAGTGAAACAGGGAGGGATCAGCCCCAGCATTTT.

This clonotype was counted a few times. V is TRBV27 and J is TRBJ2-5, with 7 bases identical to TRBD1. The CDR3 has 14 residues. With 2 bases clipped from V and 3 bases from J, the junction kept 3 bases outside the gene matches. Germline-derived CDR1 and CDR2 are MNHEY and SMNVEV (reference sequence). Written as DNA, the CDR3 is TGTGCCAGCAGTTTAGACGGACAGGAAGAGACCCAGTACTTC. This codes for CASSLDGQEETQYF.

The chain joins TRBV19 to TRBJ1-5, with D unresolved. V gave up 3 bases and J gave up 7 bases, with 16 bases separating them. The CDR3 runs 15 residues. Germline CDR1 reads LNHDA; CDR2 reads SQIVND (reference sequence). CDR3: CASSMLRETKQPQHF. CDR3 sequence (DNA): TGTGCCAGTAGTATGTTGAGGGAAACTAAACAGCCCCAGCATTTT. The entire variable domain, with the rest obtained from reference TRBV19 and TRBJ1-5, is as follows: DGGITQSPKYLFRKEGQNVTLSCEQNLNHDAMYWYRQDPGQGLRLIYYSQIVNDFQKGDIAEGYSVSREKKESFPLTVTSAQKNPTAFYLCASSMLRETKQPQHFGDGTRLSIL.

In regard to this clonotype: A read error may account for a junction end that differs from germline. J is TRBJ2-3 and V is TRBV30; D is undetermined. Germline-derived CDR1 and CDR2 are GTSNPN and SVGIG (reference sequence). CDR3 length equals 15 residues. The CDR3 nucleotides read TGTGGCTGGAGTGTAAGGACCCAACAAAAAGATACGCAGTATTTT. Encoded protein: CGWSVRTQQKDTQYF.

This clonotype was detected only once. This chain links TRBV19 with TRBJ2-1; perhaps TRBD1 as D (5 bases). Trimming took off 4 bases at V and 4 bases at J, with 11 bases between the two ends. The CDR3 runs 14 residues. Germline loops: CDR1 LNHDA, CDR2 SQIVND (reference sequence). CDR3 DNA sequence: TGTGCCAGTAGTACCCGACAGCTATACAATGAGCAGTTCTTC. Its protein is CASSTRQLYNEQFF.

This clonotype was detected only a few times. This sequence joins TRBV5-1 and TRBJ1-5, with a possible D match to TRBD1 (5 bases). Trimming shortened V by 4 bases and J by 3 bases, and 14 bases separated the two germline ends. Looked up from germline, CDR1 is SGHRS and CDR2 is YFSETQ. CDR3 length equals 15 residues. In DNA, the CDR3 is TGCGCCAGCAGCCCGGCGTCGGGGGACAATCAGCCCCAGCATTTT. Translation: CASSPASGDNQPQHF.

This clonotype showed up many times. The chain links TRBV7-9 to TRBJ2-5, with 8 bases aligning to TRBD1. This CDR3 spans 16 amino acids. The J segment lost 2 bases and the V segment lost 3 bases, leaving 8 bases of the junction unmatched. Germline loops: CDR1 SEHNR, CDR2 FQNEAQ (reference sequence). The CDR3 reads CASSLSTGGSQETQYF. The CDR3 bases are TGTGCCAGCAGCTTGAGCACAGGGGGTTCTCAAGAGACCCAGTACTTC.

This clonotype occurred many times. V gene TRBV18 combines with J gene TRBJ2-1, with 10 bases matching TRBD2. Germline V CDR1 and CDR2: KGHSH, LQKENI. The CDR3 is 16 amino acids. V trimming: 0 bases; J trimming: 5 bases; junction bases outside the gene matches: 4. CDR3: CASSPPSGGADNEQFF. The CDR3 DNA sequence: TGTGCCAGCTCACCACCGAGCGGGGGGGCAGACAATGAGCAGTTCTTC.